The next 2 T cell receptor beta chains were all read from a single sample in a study of T cell responses to AZD1222 COVID-19 vaccine (dated by TCRdb to the early 2020s). Library method: the immunoSEQ multiplex PCR assay. Sourced from immuneACCESS, this table was stored by TCRdb with only in-frame sequences that have V and J called. A share of the clones is absent; for the studies checked, an unresolved V gene accounts for under half, and the remainder has no known explanation. Across this sample there are approximately 190,000 clones, with approximately 92% seen only once. The ten largest clones take up over 1% of the sample. The label giving this sample's time point can be read as: baseline before first vaccination. The material sequenced was peripheral blood, taken on day 0 of AZD1222 vaccination. The source is an adult in good health.

In its sample, this clone was seen a few times. Other DNA sequences in the same sample also yield this CDR3. This chain links TRBV12-3 or TRBV12-4 with TRBJ2-5, with unresolved D. The CDR3 sequence is 11 residues long. Trimming shortened V by 2 bases and J by 5 bases, and 3 bases separated the two germline ends. The CDR3, as DNA: TGTGCCAGCAGTTTAAGGGAGACCCAGTACTTC. It translates to CASSLRETQYF.

The chain's CDR3 is CASSDRASYTF. For the CDR3, the DNA is TGTGCCAGCAGTGACAGGGCTAGCTACACCTTC. The chain carries TRBV12-3 or TRBV12-4 and TRBJ1-2; 7 bases line up with TRBD1. The junction had 3 bases not matched to a gene; V was cut back by 5 bases and J by 9 bases. There are 11 residues in the CDR3.